These 7 T cell receptor beta chains were all obtained from the same sample, sequenced in a study of neoadjuvant anti-PD-1 for oral cavity cancer. Using immunoSEQ multiplex PCR, the repertoire was profiled, and TCRdb retains in-frame clones only, with some absent. The repertoire consists of around 30,000 clones, with approximately 87% occurring once and the leading ten covering around 3.2%. The sample was PBMCs, taken before nivolumab (anti-PD-1) treatment. Receptors were obtained from a person between 40 and 80 years old with oral cavity squamous cell carcinoma.

The chain carries TRBV6-1 and TRBJ2-2; the D is unclear. V lost 5 bases and J lost 7, with 8 bases in between. CDR1 MNHNS and CDR2 SASEGT come from the germline V gene. The CDR3 length is 12 residues. This chain's CDR3 is CASSMMVGELFF. Here the CDR3 DNA reads TGTGCCAGCAGTATGATGGTCGGGGAGCTGTTTTTT.

By share of the sample, this clone is medium-sized. V usage is TRBV5-8 and J usage is TRBJ1-2, with D possibly being TRBD1 (6 bases). Trimming took 3 bases from V and 1 from J, leaving 13 bases between them. Germline CDR1 is SGHTS and CDR2 is YDEGEE. There are 15 residues in the CDR3. CDR3 sequence (DNA): TGTGCCAGCAGCTCTGGAGGGGGGATTAACTATGGCTACACCTTC. It codes for CASSSGGGINYGYTF. The full variable domain, completed using reference TRBV5-8 and TRBJ1-2, is EAGVTQSPTHLIKTRGQQATLRCSPISGHTSVYWYQQALGLGLQFLLWYDEGEERNRGNFPPRFSGRQFPNYSSELNVNALELEDSALYLCASSSGGGINYGYTFGSGTRLTVV.

The chain joins TRBV5-1 to TRBJ2-7, with TRBD1 matching over 8 bases. Trimming cost V 0 bases and J 5 bases; bases outside gene matches: 4. The CDR3 length is 14 residues. CDR1 SGHRS and CDR2 YFSETQ come from the germline V gene. CDR3 nucleotides: TGCGCCAGCAGCTTGGGGCAGGGGGCCGACGAGCAGTACTTC. This translates into CASSLGQGADEQYF.

The chain recombines TRBV2 with TRBJ1-2; D perhaps matches TRBD1 (6 bases). With 7 bases removed from V and 2 bases from J, the gap between germline ends came to 14 bases. CDR1 is SNHLY, CDR2 FYNNEI, per germline. The CDR3 loop spans 14 amino acids. This chain's CDR3 is CASTNRVGNYGYTF. Here the CDR3 DNA reads TGTGCCAGCACTAACAGGGTGGGAAACTATGGCTACACCTTC. Together with reference TRBV2 and TRBJ1-2, the CDR3 gives the full variable domain: EPEVTQTPSHQVTQMGQEVILRCVPISNHLYFYWYRQILGQKVEFLVSFYNNEISEKSEIFDDQFSVERPDGSNFTLKIRSTKLEDSAMYFCASTNRVGNYGYTFGSGTRLTVV.

This chain uses TRBV11-2 with TRBJ2-1; perhaps TRBD1 as D (6 bases). V dropped 0 bases and J dropped 6 bases, with 6 bases sitting between them. The germline V gene has CDR1 SGHAT and CDR2 FQNNGV. The length of the CDR3 is 13 residues. The CDR3 DNA sequence: TGTGCCAGCAGCTTAGAACAGGGCAATGAGCAGTTCTTC. Translation: CASSLEQGNEQFF.

The rearrangement joins TRBV10-2 to TRBJ2-5; TRBD2 agrees at 13 bases. V shed 5 bases and J 2 bases; nucleotides not matched to a gene: 23. Per the germline V gene, CDR1 is WSHSY and CDR2 is SAAADI. The CDR3 loop spans 22 amino acids. In DNA form, the CDR3 reads TGCGCCAGCAGTTCACCTCGGGACAGCCGGACTAGCGGGGGCGTAATTCAAGAGACCCAGTACTTC. Translation: CASSSPRDSRTSGGVIQETQYF.

This clone has just one count. The chain has TRBV6-5 and TRBJ1-6; D possibly corresponds to TRBD1 (5 bases). This CDR3 comprises 16 residues. CDR1 is MNHEY and CDR2 is SVGAGI in the germline V gene. V dropped 4 bases and J dropped 3 bases, with 13 bases sitting between them. The CDR3 bases are TGTGCCAGCAGTTCCCTTAGAGGGGTCTATAATTCACCCCTCCACTTT. Encoded protein: CASSSLRGVYNSPLHF.